Each of the 32 T cell receptor beta chains below was sequenced from the same sample in a study of a mutant IDH1 vaccine in newly diagnosed glioma. Data came from immunoSEQ multiplex PCR; TCRdb stores just in-frame clones and leaves some out. The table records tens of thousands of clones, 80% to 85% of them present only once. Antigens of these TCRs are unknown. Time point denoted: week 35, safety follow-up. Alongside topical imiquimod, each dose of vaccine comprised 300 ug of mutant IDH1 20-mer peptide. The specimen was PBMCs, collected from a glioma patient whose treatment included an IDH1 peptide vaccine. The receptors originated from a woman aged 40 to 49 with glioma. Some clones in this sample may be carry-over from other donors' samples.

The chain uses TRBV9 and TRBJ2-1, with TRBD2 identical over 11 bases. This CDR3 region has 14 residues. The junction had 1 base not matched to a gene; V was cut back by 3 bases and J by 5 bases. From germline, CDR1 is SGDLS and CDR2 YYNGEE. In nucleotides, the CDR3 is TGTGCCAGCAGCGCTAGCGGGGGGAACAATGAGCAGTTCTTC. It specifies CASSASGGNNEQFF.

The chain combines TRBV7-9 with TRBJ2-7, with a tentative D call TRBD1 (5 bases). Germline CDR1 SEHNR, CDR2 FQNEAQ (reference sequence). The V gene lost 5 bases and the J gene lost 7 bases, with 9 bases spanning the gap. The CDR3 covers 11 residues. CDR3 loop: CASSPGREQYF. Written as DNA, the CDR3 is TGTGCCAGCAGCCCAGGGCGGGAGCAGTACTTC.

This chain uses TRBV5-6 with TRBJ1-3, with D tentatively TRBD1 (5 bases). This CDR3 is 15 amino acids long. V shed 0 bases and J shed 0 bases, with 7 bases lying between them. CDR1 and CDR2 from the germline V gene are SGHDT and YYEEEE. CDR3 bases: TGTGCCAGCAGCTTGGGACAGACCTCTGGAAACACCATATATTTT. Encoded protein: CASSLGQTSGNTIYF.

This clone was observed a few times. The chain is built from TRBV7-2 and TRBJ2-1; D not certain. Between the trimmed V and J ends, which lost 5 bases and 9 bases, there was a span of 8 bases. There are 11 residues in the CDR3. CDR1 and CDR2 (germline): SGHTA, FQGNSA. CDR3 protein: CASSQRSEQFF. The CDR3 nucleotides read TGTGCCAGCAGCCAGAGAAGTGAGCAGTTCTTC.

The rearrangement joins TRBV13 to TRBJ2-7; the match to TRBD2 covers 8 bases. Germline V CDR1 and CDR2: PRHDT, FYEKMQ (reference sequence). V lost 2 bases to trimming and J lost 4 bases; unmatched junction nucleotides: 7. The CDR3 has 15 residues. The CDR3 region is CASSLRAGVQYEQYF. The CDR3 nucleotides read TGTGCCAGCAGCTTACGAGCGGGAGTACAATACGAGCAGTACTTC.

This rearrangement joins TRBV4-1 to TRBJ2-1; no definite D call. V was cut by 4 bases and J by 5 bases, with 6 bases left in between. Germline V lookup: CDR1 MGHRA, CDR2 YSYEKL. The CDR3 extends over 12 amino acids. The CDR3 spells CASSPTNNEQFF. The CDR3 region has the DNA TGCGCCAGCAGCCCCACCAACAATGAGCAGTTCTTC.

The CDR3 reads CASSSRQGLQYF. In nucleotides, the CDR3 is TGTGCCAGCAGCTCAAGACAGGGGCTGCAGTACTTC. The chain couples TRBV28 to TRBJ2-7, with 8 bases matching TRBD1. The CDR3 sequence is 12 residues long. V shed 6 bases, J shed 9 bases, and the junction held 7 bases outside the gene matches. The V gene's germline CDR1 is MDHEN and CDR2 SYDVKM.

The chain couples TRBV15 to TRBJ1-6; D is uncertain. V dropped 4 bases and J dropped 6 bases, with 16 bases sitting between them. The length of the CDR3 is 16 residues. In germline, CDR1 is LNHNV, CDR2 YYDKDF (reference sequence). In DNA form, the CDR3 reads TGTGCCACCAGCACCCGGGTGATGGGCGGTAATTCACCCCTCCACTTT. It translates to CATSTRVMGGNSPLHF.

The V call is TRBV10-2, the J call TRBJ2-3; 15 nucleotides line up with TRBD2. The CDR3 loop spans 19 amino acids. The germline V gene has CDR1 WSHSY and CDR2 SAAADI. J lost 4 bases, V lost 0 bases, and 8 bases had no gene match. The CDR3 region is CASSESTGTSGRRADTQYF. The CDR3 region has the DNA TGCGCCAGCAGTGAGTCGACTGGGACTAGCGGGAGGAGGGCAGATACGCAGTATTTT.

CDR3 region: CASSWTGPMNTEAFF. In DNA form, the CDR3 reads TGCGCCAGCAGCTGGACAGGGCCCATGAACACTGAAGCTTTCTTT. This rearrangement joins TRBV5-1 to TRBJ1-1; 8 bases are shared with TRBD1. The ends lost 3 bases at V and 0 bases at J; junction bases unmatched: 4. Germline CDR1 and CDR2: SGHRS and YFSETQ. This CDR3 contains 15 residues.

The rearrangement joins TRBV7-3 to TRBJ1-1; weak D call: TRBD1 (6 bases). The CDR3 contains 14 residues. V dropped 1 base and J dropped 8 bases, with 14 bases sitting between them. The V gene's germline CDR1 is SGHTA and CDR2 FQGTGA. The CDR3 protein is CASSLMGRTGEAFF. CDR3 nucleotides: TGTGCCAGCAGCTTAATGGGCCGTACAGGGGAAGCTTTCTTT.

V usage is TRBV4-1 and J usage is TRBJ1-2, with D possibly being TRBD1 (6 bases). The CDR3 has 14 residues. The V gene's germline CDR1 is MGHRA and CDR2 YSYEKL. Deletions cut 4 bases from V and 8 bases from J, with 17 bases between. The chain's CDR3 is CASSRGDTITGYTF. The CDR3 nucleotides read TGCGCCAGCAGCCGCGGGGACACCATAACCGGCTACACCTTC.

The rearrangement uses TRBV10-3 and TRBJ2-5; TRBD2 aligns across 9 bases. Germline V gives CDR1 ENHRY, CDR2 SYGVKD. This CDR3 is 14 amino acids long. Losses at the gene ends were 8 bases for V and 2 bases for J; bases not matched to a gene: 6. CDR3 coding DNA: TGTGCCATCTCTGAGCGGGGGGCACAAGAGACCCAGTACTTC. Its protein product is CAISERGAQETQYF.

A few counts support this clone. The chain employs TRBV4-1 and TRBJ1-1, with a tentative D call TRBD1 (5 bases). Trimming shortened V by 7 bases and J by 3 bases, and 18 bases separated the two germline ends. Per the germline V gene, CDR1 is MGHRA and CDR2 is YSYEKL. The length of the CDR3 is 15 residues. The CDR3, as DNA: TGCGCCAGCAACCTACAGGAAATAACGGACACTGAAGCTTTCTTT. Translating gives CASNLQEITDTEAFF.

The V and J genes are TRBV27 and TRBJ2-5, with TRBD2 matching over 10 bases. In germline, CDR1 is MNHEY, CDR2 SMNVEV (reference sequence). This CDR3 region has 16 residues. With 6 bases clipped from V and 5 bases from J, the junction kept 12 bases outside the gene matches. CDR3 bases: TGTGCCAGCAGCCCCTGGAGCGGGAGGGCCGGGGAGACCCAGTACTTC. Translation gives CASSPWSGRAGETQYF.

The V call is TRBV18, the J call TRBJ2-7; D may be TRBD2 (6 bases). The CDR3 spans 12 residues. Deletions cut 3 bases from V and 3 bases from J, with 6 bases between. From germline, CDR1 is KGHSH and CDR2 LQKENI. CDR3 DNA: TGTGCCAGCTCACCGGGAGGCTACGAGCAGTACTTC. As protein: CASSPGGYEQYF.

The chain combines TRBV28 with TRBJ1-3; 7 bases map to TRBD1. The CDR3 spans 14 residues. V dropped 3 bases and J dropped 8; count of bases not matched to a gene: 7. Germline V CDR1 and CDR2: MDHEN, SYDVKM. CDR3 in DNA: TGTGCCAGCAGTTTCAGGGGGGCCGCGGACACCATATATTTT. Protein sequence: CASSFRGAADTIYF. Complete variable domain (other parts from reference TRBV28 and TRBJ1-3): DVKVTQSSRYLVKRTGEKVFLECVQDMDHENMFWYRQDPGLGLRLIYFSYDVKMKEKGDIPEGYSVSREKKERFSLILESASTNQTSMYLCASSFRGAADTIYFGEGSWLTVV.

A word on this clone: The junction shows a germline mismatch at one end, possibly a read error. This chain links TRBV7-7 with TRBJ2-7, with D unclear. Germline loops: CDR1 SSHAT, CDR2 FNYEAQ (reference sequence). The CDR3 consists of 13 residues. As DNA, the CDR3 is TGTGCTAGCAGCCCGGGTGTGGGCTACGAGCAGTACTTC. This encodes CASSPGVGYEQYF.

The rearrangement uses TRBV29-1 and TRBJ2-3; 8 bases line up with TRBD1. Germline V gene sequence: CDR1 SQVTM, CDR2 ANQGSEA. The CDR3 runs 16 residues. V was pared by 0 bases and J by 8 bases, with 13 bases of the junction left unmatched. The CDR3 is CSVEDVDRDPRGTQYF. In DNA, the CDR3 is TGCAGCGTTGAAGATGTGGACAGGGACCCACGGGGTACGCAGTATTTT.

The rearrangement uses TRBV15 and TRBJ1-5; D unresolved. Germline CDR1 reads LNHNV; CDR2 reads YYDKDF (reference sequence). Trimming cost V 0 bases and J 0 bases, with 6 bases left between them. The CDR3 is 15 amino acids. The CDR3 region has the DNA TGTGCCACCAGCAGAGATCCCAATAGCAATCAGCCCCAGCATTTT. This translates into CATSRDPNSNQPQHF.

The gene calls are TRBV27 and TRBJ1-2; D not certain. V dropped 3 bases and J dropped 6 bases, with 17 bases sitting between them. This CDR3 contains 15 residues. From germline, CDR1 is MNHEY and CDR2 SMNVEV (reference sequence). The CDR3 sequence is CASSFNPGSQDGYTF. The DNA for the CDR3 is TGTGCCAGCAGTTTCAATCCGGGGAGCCAGGATGGCTACACCTTC.

The chain joins TRBV9 to TRBJ1-1; TRBD1 agrees at 9 bases. V shed 4 bases and J 8 bases; nucleotides not matched to a gene: 9. The CDR3 runs 14 residues. Per the germline V gene, CDR1 is SGDLS and CDR2 is YYNGEE. The CDR3 region is CASSPGDRAWEAFF. CDR3 sequence (DNA): TGTGCCAGCAGCCCTGGGGACAGGGCGTGGGAAGCTTTCTTT. Full variable domain (rest looked up from reference TRBV9 and TRBJ1-1): DSGVTQTPKHLITATGQRVTLRCSPRSGDLSVYWYQQSLDQGLQFLIQYYNGEERAKGNILERFSAQQFPDLHSELNLSSLELGDSALYFCASSPGDRAWEAFFGQGTRLTVV.

The genes are TRBV25-1 and TRBJ2-2; D uncertain. CDR1 is MGHDK, CDR2 SYGVNS, per germline. Trimming pared 3 bases from V and 3 bases from J, leaving 8 bases between. The CDR3 consists of 14 residues. Here the CDR3 reads CASSDLRYTGELFF. In DNA form, the CDR3 reads TGTGCCAGCAGTGATCTCCGGTACACCGGGGAGCTGTTTTTT.

V and J are TRBV6-5 and TRBJ2-5; D not certain. Per the germline V gene, CDR1 is MNHEY and CDR2 is SVGAGI. The CDR3 contains 15 residues. Trimming pared 6 bases from V and 3 bases from J, leaving 17 bases between. The CDR3 loop reads CASSPTAPGKETQYF. DNA for the CDR3: TGTGCCAGCAGCCCTACGGCCCCGGGTAAAGAGACCCAGTACTTC.

Worth noting for this clone: The sample has other DNA sequences that encode this CDR3 too. J is TRBJ2-3 and V is TRBV10-3; no reliable D call. Germline V gene data show CDR1 as ENHRY and CDR2 as SYGVKD. The CDR3 totals 12 residues. Trimming shortened V by 3 bases and J by 2 bases, and 3 bases separated the two germline ends. CDR3 in DNA: TGTGCCATCAGTGATTCCACAGATACGCAGTATTTT. It is translated as CAISDSTDTQYF.

This clone appeared a few times. This chain connects TRBV7-8 to TRBJ2-7; D is possibly TRBD1 (6 bases). CDR3 length equals 15 residues. V was pared by 3 bases and J by 2 bases, with 14 bases between. CDR1 is SGHVS and CDR2 is FQNEAQ in the germline V gene. CDR3 sequence reads: CASSFKRTAAYEQYF. As DNA, the CDR3 is TGTGCCAGCAGCTTCAAACGGACAGCCGCCTACGAGCAGTACTTC.

The chain is built from TRBV2 and TRBJ2-3; D uncertain. Trimming cost V 8 bases and J 5 bases, with 17 bases left between them. CDR1 and CDR2 (germline): SNHLY, FYNNEI. CDR3 length: 14 amino acids. CDR3 loop: CASGSSLRRDTQYF. Here the CDR3 DNA reads TGTGCCAGCGGGTCTAGTTTAAGGAGAGATACGCAGTATTTT.

The J gene is TRBJ2-7, the V gene TRBV5-5; the D is unclear. Looked up from germline, CDR1 is SGHKS and CDR2 is YYEKEE (reference sequence). CDR3 size: 16 residues. Trimming pared 2 bases from V and 4 bases from J, leaving 19 bases between. CDR3 sequence reads: CASSLISGPRSYEQYF. The CDR3 DNA reads as TGTGCCAGCAGCTTAATCTCCGGGCCGCGCTCGTACGAGCAGTACTTC.

CDR3 in DNA: TGTGCCAGCTCACCGAATCGGGGTGATACGCAGTATTTT. Its protein product is CASSPNRGDTQYF. The rearrangement uses TRBV18 and TRBJ2-3; D possibly corresponds to TRBD2 (5 bases). CDR1 is KGHSH, CDR2 LQKENI, per germline. This CDR3 contains 13 residues. Trimming stripped 3 bases from V and 6 bases from J, with 10 bases between.

V and J are TRBV7-9 and TRBJ1-1; 7 nucleotides align to TRBD1. Unmatched junction bases numbered 7, after V lost 5 bases and J lost 1 base. The CDR3 length is 15 residues. Germline V gives CDR1 SEHNR, CDR2 FQNEAQ (reference sequence). The CDR3 nucleotides are TGTGCCAGCAGCCCGTACAGGGGTAGGAACACTGAAGCTTTCTTT. It encodes CASSPYRGRNTEAFF.

The chain is built from TRBV29-1 and TRBJ2-5, with D perhaps TRBD1 (6 bases). Germline V gene data show CDR1 as SQVTM and CDR2 as ANQGSEA. The CDR3 length is 13 residues. Deletions cut 6 bases from V and 5 bases from J, with 16 bases between. Here the CDR3 reads CSVPPTGRETQYF. In DNA form, the CDR3 reads TGCAGCGTCCCCCCGACAGGAAGGGAGACCCAGTACTTC.

This chain's CDR3 is CASSPGGGYEQFF. The CDR3 coding sequence is TGTGCCAGCAGCCCGGGCGGGGGGTATGAGCAGTTCTTC. The V call is TRBV5-4, the J call TRBJ2-1; 8 nucleotides line up with TRBD2. The CDR3 runs 13 residues. The V gene's germline CDR1 is SGHNT and CDR2 YYREEE (reference sequence). V trimming: 4 bases; J trimming: 8 bases; junction bases outside the gene matches: 5.